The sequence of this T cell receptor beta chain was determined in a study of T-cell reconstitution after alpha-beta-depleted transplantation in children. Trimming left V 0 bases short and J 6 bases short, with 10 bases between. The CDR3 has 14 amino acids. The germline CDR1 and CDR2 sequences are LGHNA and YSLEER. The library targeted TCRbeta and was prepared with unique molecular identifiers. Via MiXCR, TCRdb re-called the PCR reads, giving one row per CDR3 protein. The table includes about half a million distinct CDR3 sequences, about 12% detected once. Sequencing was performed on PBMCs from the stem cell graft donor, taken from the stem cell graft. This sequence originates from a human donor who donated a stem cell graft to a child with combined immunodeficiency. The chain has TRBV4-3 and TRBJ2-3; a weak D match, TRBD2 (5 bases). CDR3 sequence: CASSQEEGRDTQYF. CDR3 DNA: TGCGCCAGCAGCCAAGAAGAGGGCAGGGATACGCAGTATTTT.